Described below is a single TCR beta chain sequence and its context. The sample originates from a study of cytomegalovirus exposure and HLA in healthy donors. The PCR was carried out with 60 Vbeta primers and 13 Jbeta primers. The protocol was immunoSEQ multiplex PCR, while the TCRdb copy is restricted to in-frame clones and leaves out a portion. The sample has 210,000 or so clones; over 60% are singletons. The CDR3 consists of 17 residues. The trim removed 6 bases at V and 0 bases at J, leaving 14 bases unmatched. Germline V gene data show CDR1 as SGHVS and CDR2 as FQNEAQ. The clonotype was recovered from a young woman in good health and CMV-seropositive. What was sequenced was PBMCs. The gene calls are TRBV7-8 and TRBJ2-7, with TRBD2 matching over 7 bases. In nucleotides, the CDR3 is TGTGCCAGCAGGCCCATGCTCATAGCGGGTTCCTCCTACGAGCAGTACTTC. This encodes CASRPMLIAGSSYEQYF.